A selection of T cell receptor beta chains follows, all from one sample in a study of regulatory T cells in long-lasting Graves disease. TCRdb re-called the multiplex PCR reads through MiXCR, storing one row per CDR3 protein. The data show roughly 490,000 distinct CDR3 sequences, less than 25% seen once. The material sequenced was peripheral blood mononuclear cells (PBMCs), taken when the disease was refractory, from a patient treated with antithyroid drugs. These receptors all come from a female donor with Graves disease. Each CDR3 is given with its conserved first and last residue. The D gene is left open where the match is weak. A row's size may be missing; if present it is once, few, many or a size class.

D: NA
V: TRBV2
size: few
J: TRBJ2-3
DNA: TGTGCCAGCAGTGGGCCCGGGACTAGCACAGATACGCAGTATTTT
CDR3: CASSGPGTSTDTQYF

D: TRBD2
V: TRBV7-2
size: many
J: TRBJ2-7
DNA: TGTGCCAGCAGCTTAGCTGTAGCGGGACGTGAGCAGTACTTC
CDR3: CASSLAVAGREQYF

D: NA
V: TRBV18
size: few
J: TRBJ1-4
DNA: TGTGCCAGCTCCTCGACCGGCCCAACTAATGAAAAACTGTTTTTT
CDR3: CASSSTGPTNEKLFF

D: TRBD1
V: TRBV7-8
size: many
J: TRBJ1-1
DNA: TGTGCCAGCAGCCAAACCGGGACAGCCACTGAAGCTTTCTTT
CDR3: CASSQTGTATEAFF

D: TRBD1
V: TRBV7-2
size: NA
J: TRBJ1-1
DNA: TGTGCCAGCAGCGTAGTCCCCCAGGGGGAGACTGAAGCTTTCTTT
CDR3: CASSVVPQGETEAFF

D: NA
V: TRBV28
size: many
J: TRBJ2-7
DNA: TGTGCCAGCAGTTTTTTGCGGGGAACCTACGAGCAGTACTTC
CDR3: CASSFLRGTYEQYF

D: TRBD1
V: TRBV4-1
size: NA
J: TRBJ1-1
DNA: TGCGCCAGCAGCCTCCCTACGACAGGGCACCACGCTGAAGCTTTCTTT
CDR3: CASSLPTTGHHAEAFF

D: NA
V: TRBV7-2
size: many
J: TRBJ1-5
DNA: TGTGCCAGCAGCTTAACATGGGAACGGGTACAGGGTGGTCAGCCCCAGCATTTT
CDR3: CASSLTWERVQGGQPQHF

D: TRBD2
V: TRBV12-3/TRBV12-4
size: NA
J: TRBJ2-1
DNA: TGTGCCAGCATCCCCGGCGGGAGCACCTACAATGAGCAGTTCTTC
CDR3: CASIPGGSTYNEQFF

D: NA
V: TRBV28
size: NA
J: TRBJ2-1
DNA: TGTGCCAGCAGTTTGGCAGGGGAGACCTACAATGAGCAGTTCTTC
CDR3: CASSLAGETYNEQFF

D: TRBD2
V: TRBV7-9
size: NA
J: TRBJ2-7
DNA: TGTGCCAGCAGAGGGACTAGCGGGGGAAAGGTGCAGTACTTC
CDR3: CASRGTSGGKVQYF

D: NA
V: TRBV2
size: many
J: TRBJ2-1
DNA: TGTGCCAGCAGGGGGGGTCGGGGAGAATACAATGAGCAGTTCTTC
CDR3: CASRGGRGEYNEQFF

D: NA
V: TRBV7-9
size: many
J: TRBJ2-2
DNA: TGTGCCAGCCCCCAGGGCGACGGGGAGCTGTTTTTT
CDR3: CASPQGDGELFF

D: NA
V: TRBV3-2
size: NA
J: TRBJ1-6
DNA: TGTGCCAGCAGCCCTCTCAGGGGGTGGGAACGGTATTCACCCCTCCACTTT
CDR3: CASSPLRGWERYSPLHF

D: NA
V: TRBV11-2
size: many
J: TRBJ2-2
DNA: TGTGCCAGCAGCTTAGCCGGTTCGTTGGGCACCGGGGAGCTGTTTTTT
CDR3: CASSLAGSLGTGELFF

D: NA
V: TRBV6-1
size: NA
J: TRBJ1-4
DNA: TGTGCCAGCAGTGAACAGAGTAATGAAAAACTGTTTTTT
CDR3: CASSEQSNEKLFF